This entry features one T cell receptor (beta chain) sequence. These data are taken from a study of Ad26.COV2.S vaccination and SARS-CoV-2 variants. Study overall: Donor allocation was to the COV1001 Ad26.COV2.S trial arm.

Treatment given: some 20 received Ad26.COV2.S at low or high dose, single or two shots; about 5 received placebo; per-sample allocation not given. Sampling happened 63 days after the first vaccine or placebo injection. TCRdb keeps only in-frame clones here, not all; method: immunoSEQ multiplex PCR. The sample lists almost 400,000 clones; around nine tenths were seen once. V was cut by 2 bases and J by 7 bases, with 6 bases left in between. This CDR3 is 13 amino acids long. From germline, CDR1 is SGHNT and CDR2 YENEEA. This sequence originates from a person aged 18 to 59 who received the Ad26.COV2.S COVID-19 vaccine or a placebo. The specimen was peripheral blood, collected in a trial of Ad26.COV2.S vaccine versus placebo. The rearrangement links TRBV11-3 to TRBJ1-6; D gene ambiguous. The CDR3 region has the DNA TGTGCCAGCAGCTTAAGAGGGAATTCACCCCTCCACTTT. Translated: CASSLRGNSPLHF.